A selection of T cell receptor beta chains follows, all from one sample in a study of blood T cell repertoires in COVID-19. The protocol was immunoSEQ multiplex PCR, while the TCRdb copy is restricted to in-frame clones and leaves out a portion. In the table there are fewer than 150,000 clones, 70% to 80% of which are singletons. The sequenced material came from peripheral blood. Receptor source: a human donor in a cohort sampled during active COVID-19. CDR3s include the opening cysteine and the closing phenylalanine or tryptophan. Each record gives: clone size, D gene, J gene, V gene, CDR3 protein, CDR3 DNA. The D gene is left open where the match is weak. Clone size is given for some rows only: seen once, a few or many times, or a class if the clone is expanded.

. | . | TRBJ1-6 | TRBV19 | CASKAFREDSPLHF | TGTGCCAGTAAAGCGTTCCGAGAGGATTCACCCCTCCACTTT
once | TRBD1 | TRBJ2-7 | TRBV2 | CASSGTGYEQYF | TGTGCCAGCAGTGGGACAGGTTACGAGCAGTACTTC
once | TRBD1 | TRBJ2-7 | TRBV5-4 | CASSRDRGPTYEQYF | TGTGCCAGCAGTCGGGACAGGGGGCCTACCTACGAGCAGTACTTC
few | TRBD1 | TRBJ1-1 | TRBV28 | CASSLSEQGATEAFF | TGTGCCAGCAGTTTGTCCGAACAGGGGGCAACTGAAGCTTTCTTT
. | TRBD1 | TRBJ1-5 | TRBV19 | CASTTDRGGNQPQHF | TGTGCCAGTACCACGGACAGGGGAGGGAATCAGCCCCAGCATTTT
. | TRBD2 | TRBJ2-3 | TRBV9 | CASRTWTSGSADTQYF | TGTGCCAGCAGGACATGGACTAGCGGGTCTGCAGATACGCAGTATTTT
. | . | TRBJ1-2 | TRBV5-5 | CASSLSAGVGGYGYTF | TGTGCCAGCAGCTTGTCGGCGGGGGTCGGAGGGTATGGCTACACCTTC
. | . | TRBJ1-5 | TRBV30 | CAWSRVVGGLAQHF | TGTGCCTGGAGTCGGGTTGTTGGTGGGTTGGCCCAGCATTTT
once | . | TRBJ1-1 | TRBV25-1 | CASSEWAGLGAFF | TGTGCCAGCAGTGAATGGGCAGGTTTAGGAGCTTTCTTT
. | . | TRBJ2-7 | TRBV6-2/TRBV6-3 | CASSYPGLYYEQYF | TGTGCCAGCAGTTATCCGGGTCTGTACTACGAGCAGTACTTC
. | . | TRBJ1-2 | TRBV5-4 | CASSLGRGPVYGYTF | TGTGCCAGCAGCTTAGGAAGGGGCCCTGTGTATGGCTACACCTTC
. | . | TRBJ2-3 | TRBV9 | CASSPRVAVDTQYF | TGTGCCAGCAGCCCCCGAGTTGCGGTAGATACGCAGTATTTT
. | . | TRBJ2-3 | TRBV7-9 | CASSHLEDRQYF | TGTGCCAGCAGCCACCTGGAGGACAGACAGTATTTT
. | TRBD2 | TRBJ2-7 | TRBV19 | CASHPAGGPREQYF | TGTGCCAGCCACCCCGCGGGGGGGCCCCGCGAGCAGTACTTC
. | TRBD1 | TRBJ2-3 | TRBV5-4 | CASSKDRGWTDTQYF | TGTGCCAGCAGCAAGGACAGGGGATGGACAGATACGCAGTATTTT
. | TRBD2 | TRBJ2-1 | TRBV14 | CASSPARGTAGGPYNEQFF | TGTGCCAGCAGCCCCGCAAGAGGGACGGCGGGGGGCCCCTACAATGAGCAGTTCTTC
. | TRBD1 | TRBJ1-2 | TRBV2 | CASRPGQNYGYTF | TGTGCCAGCAGACCGGGACAGAACTATGGCTACACCTTC
once | . | TRBJ2-2 | TRBV6-6 | CASSYDKGSNTGELFF | TGTGCCAGCAGTTACGACAAGGGGTCGAACACCGGGGAGCTGTTTTTT
. | . | TRBJ1-1 | TRBV2 | CASRATGHTNTEAFF | TGTGCCAGCAGAGCAACGGGACACACGAACACTGAAGCTTTCTTT
. | TRBD2 | TRBJ2-1 | TRBV9 | CASSAGLAGGSSYNEQFF | TGTGCCAGCAGCGCCGGACTAGCGGGGGGGAGCTCCTACAATGAGCAGTTCTTC
. | TRBD1 | TRBJ1-4 | TRBV28 | CASSSPGQAIRREEKLFF | TGTGCCAGCAGTTCCCCGGGACAGGCTATTCGGAGGGAGGAAAAACTGTTTTTT
. | . | TRBJ1-1 | TRBV5-1 | CASSLAGNLAFF | TGCGCCAGCAGCTTGGCCGGGAATTTGGCTTTCTTT
. | TRBD1 | TRBJ1-2 | TRBV5-1 | CASSLDRGGHGYTF | TGCGCCAGCAGTCTGGACAGGGGCGGCCATGGCTACACCTTC
few | . | TRBJ2-1 | TRBV11-2 | CASRSEAGHTGNEQFF | TGTGCCAGCAGGTCCGAGGCAGGACACACGGGCAATGAGCAGTTCTTC
. | TRBD1 | TRBJ1-4 | TRBV25-1 | CASSLSQGGRGNEKLFF | TGTGCCAGCAGCCTATCCCAGGGGGGCAGGGGTAATGAAAAACTGTTTTTT
. | . | TRBJ2-6 | TRBV30 | CAWSVLGPYSSGANVLTF | TGTGCCTGGAGTGTACTGGGGCCATATAGCTCTGGGGCCAACGTCCTGACTTTC
. | . | TRBJ1-1 | TRBV19 | CASSRGHGTEAFF | TGTGCCAGTAGTAGGGGACATGGGACTGAAGCTTTCTTT
once | TRBD1 | TRBJ1-5 | TRBV19 | CASSRDRAGNQPQHF | TGTGCCAGTAGTAGGGACAGGGCCGGCAATCAGCCCCAGCATTTT
once | . | TRBJ2-2 | TRBV20-1 | CSASFFGELFF | TGCAGTGCTAGTTTCTTCGGGGAGCTGTTTTTT
. | TRBD2 | TRBJ2-7 | TRBV7-9 | CASSLEAGGPLKQYF | TGTGCCAGCAGCTTAGAGGCGGGGGGGCCTCTGAAGCAGTACTTC
. | . | TRBJ2-7 | TRBV6-5 | CASSYEGGTYEQYF | TGTGCCAGCAGTTACGAAGGGGGTACCTACGAGCAGTACTTC
. | TRBD1 | TRBJ1-1 | TRBV11-2 | CASSPRTGSTEAFF | TGTGCCAGCAGCCCGAGGACAGGATCCACTGAAGCTTTCTTT
. | TRBD1 | TRBJ2-3 | TRBV5-1 | CASRDNRGQRDTQYF | TGCGCCAGCAGGGATAACAGGGGGCAACGAGATACGCAGTATTTT
. | . | TRBJ1-1 | TRBV10-2 | CASSERGTPTNTEAFF | TGCGCCAGCAGTGAGAGGGGCACCCCCACCAACACTGAAGCTTTCTTT
. | . | TRBJ1-1 | TRBV27 | CASNRRGGNTEAFF | TGTGCCAGCAACAGGAGGGGCGGCAACACTGAAGCTTTCTTT
. | TRBD1 | TRBJ2-6 | TRBV2 | CASSEGQGRAGANVLTF | TGTGCCAGCAGCGAGGGACAGGGGAGGGCAGGGGCCAACGTCCTGACTTTC
. | TRBD2 | TRBJ2-3 | TRBV5-4 | CASSWIGGDTDTQYF | TGTGCCAGCAGCTGGATCGGGGGGGACACAGATACGCAGTATTTT
. | TRBD2 | TRBJ2-7 | TRBV2 | CASDSTSLREQYF | TGTGCCAGCGATTCGACTAGCCTTCGAGAGCAGTACTTC